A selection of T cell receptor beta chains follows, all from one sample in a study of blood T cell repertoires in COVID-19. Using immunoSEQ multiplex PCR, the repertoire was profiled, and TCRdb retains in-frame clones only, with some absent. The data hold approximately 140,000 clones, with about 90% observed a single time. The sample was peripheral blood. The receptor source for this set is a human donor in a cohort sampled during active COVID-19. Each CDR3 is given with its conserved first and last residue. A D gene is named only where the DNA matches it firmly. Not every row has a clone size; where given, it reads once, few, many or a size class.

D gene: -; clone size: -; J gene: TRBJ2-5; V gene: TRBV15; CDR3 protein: CATSRVDGSQETQYF; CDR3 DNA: TGTGCCACCAGCAGAGTTGACGGGTCCCAAGAGACCCAGTACTTC
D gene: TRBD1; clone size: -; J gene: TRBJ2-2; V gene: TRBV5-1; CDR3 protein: CASSLMDRVTGELFF; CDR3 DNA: TGCGCCAGCAGCTTGATGGACAGGGTCACCGGGGAGCTGTTTTTT
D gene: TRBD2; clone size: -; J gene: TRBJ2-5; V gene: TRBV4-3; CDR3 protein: CASSQVLGGAQETQYF; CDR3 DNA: TGCGCCAGCAGCCAAGTTCTCGGGGGGGCACAAGAGACCCAGTACTTC
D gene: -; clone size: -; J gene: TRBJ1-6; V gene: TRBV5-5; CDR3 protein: CASSLSGRDNSPLHF; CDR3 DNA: TGTGCCAGCAGCTTGTCAGGGAGGGATAATTCACCCCTCCACTTT
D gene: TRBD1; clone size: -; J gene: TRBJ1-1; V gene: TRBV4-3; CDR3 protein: CASSPSTGGTIMNTEAFF; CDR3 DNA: TGCGCCAGCAGCCCATCGACAGGGGGTACGATAATGAACACTGAAGCTTTCTTT
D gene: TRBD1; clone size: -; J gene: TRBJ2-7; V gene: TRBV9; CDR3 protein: CASSPTTGGFHEQYF; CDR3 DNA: TGTGCCAGCAGCCCGACGACAGGGGGGTTCCACGAGCAGTACTTC
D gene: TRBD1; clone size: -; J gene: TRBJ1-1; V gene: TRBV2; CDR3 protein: CASSEARGRGRTEAFF; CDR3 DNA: TGTGCCAGCAGTGAAGCGAGAGGCAGGGGGCGGACTGAAGCTTTCTTT
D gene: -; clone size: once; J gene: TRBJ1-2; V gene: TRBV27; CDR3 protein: CASSLSAGPYGYTF; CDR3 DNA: TGTGCCAGCAGTTTATCGGCGGGGCCCTATGGCTACACCTTC
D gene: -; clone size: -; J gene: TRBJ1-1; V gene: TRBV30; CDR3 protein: CAWSVLPHRATTANTEAFF; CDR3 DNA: TGTGCCTGGAGTGTACTTCCCCACAGGGCCACAACTGCGAACACTGAAGCTTTCTTT
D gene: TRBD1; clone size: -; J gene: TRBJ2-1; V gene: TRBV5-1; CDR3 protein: CASSQTVPGQGFPFTGEQFF; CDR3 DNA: TGCGCCAGCAGCCAAACCGTCCCGGGACAGGGCTTCCCCTTTACGGGTGAGCAGTTCTTC
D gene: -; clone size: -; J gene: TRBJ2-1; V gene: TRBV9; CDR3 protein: CASSVARSGAHNEQFF; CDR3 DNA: TGTGCCAGCAGCGTAGCCCGGTCGGGAGCCCACAATGAGCAGTTCTTC
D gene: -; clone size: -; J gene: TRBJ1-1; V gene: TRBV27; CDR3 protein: CASSLSAQGNTEAFF; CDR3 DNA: TGTGCCAGCAGTTTATCCGCCCAGGGGAACACTGAAGCTTTCTTT
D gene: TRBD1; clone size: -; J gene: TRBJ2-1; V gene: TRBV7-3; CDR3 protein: CASSLTRDRIGEQFF; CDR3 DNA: TGTGCCAGCAGCTTAACCCGGGACAGGATAGGTGAGCAGTTCTTC
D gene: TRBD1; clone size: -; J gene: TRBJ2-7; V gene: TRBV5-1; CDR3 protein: CASSQGDWAYEQYF; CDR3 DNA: TGCGCCAGCAGCCAGGGGGATTGGGCCTACGAGCAGTACTTC
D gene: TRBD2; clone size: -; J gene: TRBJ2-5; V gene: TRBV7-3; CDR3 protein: CASSLGLEETQYF; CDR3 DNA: TGTGCCAGCAGCTTGGGACTAGAAGAGACCCAGTACTTC
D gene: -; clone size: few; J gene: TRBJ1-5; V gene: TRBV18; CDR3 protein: CASSPRLSNQPQHF; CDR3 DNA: TGTGCCAGCTCACCGCGGCTCAGCAATCAGCCCCAGCATTTT
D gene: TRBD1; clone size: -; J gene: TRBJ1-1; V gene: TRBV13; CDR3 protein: CASSLKPTGVSFF; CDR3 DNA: TGTGCCAGCAGCCTGAAACCGACAGGGGTATCTTTCTTT
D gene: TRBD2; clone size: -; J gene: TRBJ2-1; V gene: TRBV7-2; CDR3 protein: CASSFPGLAGVSEQFF; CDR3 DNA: TGTGCCAGCAGCTTCCCGGGACTAGCGGGAGTGAGTGAGCAGTTCTTC
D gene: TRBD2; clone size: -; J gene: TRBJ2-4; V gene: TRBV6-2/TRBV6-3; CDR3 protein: CASSSGGSLAKNIQYF; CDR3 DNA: TGTGCCAGCAGTTCCGGGGGGTCCTTAGCCAAAAACATTCAGTACTTC
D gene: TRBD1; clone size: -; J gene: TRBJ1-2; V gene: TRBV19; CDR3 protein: CASSFHSGTGGYGYTF; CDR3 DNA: TGTGCCAGTAGTTTCCATTCCGGGACAGGGGGCTATGGCTACACCTTC
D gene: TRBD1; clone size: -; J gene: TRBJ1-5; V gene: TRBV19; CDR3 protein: CASSQLRDSSNQPQHF; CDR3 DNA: TGTGCCAGTAGTCAATTGCGGGACAGTAGCAATCAGCCCCAGCATTTT
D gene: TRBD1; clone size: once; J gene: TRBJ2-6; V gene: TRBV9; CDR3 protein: CASSARQGLRGANVLTF; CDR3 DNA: TGTGCCAGCAGCGCCCGACAGGGTTTGCGTGGGGCCAACGTCCTGACTTTC
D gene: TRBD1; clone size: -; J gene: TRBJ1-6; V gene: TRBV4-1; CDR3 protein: CASSQVRGTGNSPLHF; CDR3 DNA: TGCGCCAGCAGCCAAGTCCGAGGGACAGGGAATTCACCCCTCCACTTT
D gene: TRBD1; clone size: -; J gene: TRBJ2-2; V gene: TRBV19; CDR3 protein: CASSIGQVNTGELFF; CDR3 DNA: TGTGCCAGTAGTATTGGACAGGTGAACACCGGGGAGCTGTTTTTT
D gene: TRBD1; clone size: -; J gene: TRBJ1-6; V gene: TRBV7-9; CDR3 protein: CASSPAGTGVSPLHF; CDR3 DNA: TGTGCCAGCAGCCCAGCCGGGACAGGGGTTTCACCCCTCCACTTT
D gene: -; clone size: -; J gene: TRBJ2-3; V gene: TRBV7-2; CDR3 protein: CASSLVSRRGPYTDTQYF; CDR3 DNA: TGTGCCAGCAGCTTAGTAAGCAGGCGGGGTCCCTACACAGATACGCAGTATTTT
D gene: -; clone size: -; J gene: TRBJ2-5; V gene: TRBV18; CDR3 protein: CASTGTAKETQYF; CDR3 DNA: TGTGCCAGCACAGGGACGGCAAAAGAGACCCAGTACTTC
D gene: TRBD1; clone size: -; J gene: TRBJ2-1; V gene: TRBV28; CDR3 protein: CASRFWGTGDGVGSYNEQFF; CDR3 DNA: TGTGCCAGCAGGTTTTGGGGGACAGGGGACGGGGTTGGGTCCTACAATGAGCAGTTCTTC
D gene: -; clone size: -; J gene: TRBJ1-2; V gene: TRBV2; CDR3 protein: CASSSQGMWGYTF; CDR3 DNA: TGTGCCAGCAGTAGCCAGGGAATGTGGGGCTACACCTTC
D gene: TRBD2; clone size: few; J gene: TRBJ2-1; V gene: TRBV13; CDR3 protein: CASSYRLAGSSYNEQFF; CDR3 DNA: TGTGCCAGCAGCTATAGACTAGCGGGTAGCTCCTACAATGAGCAGTTCTTC
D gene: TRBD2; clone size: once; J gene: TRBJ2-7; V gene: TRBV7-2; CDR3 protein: CASSAVGAGDPYEQYF; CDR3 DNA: TGTGCCAGCAGCGCGGTAGGTGCGGGAGACCCCTACGAGCAGTACTTC